This record concerns one T cell receptor (beta chain) sequence. This sample is part of a study of blood T cell repertoires in COVID-19. The V and J ends lost 7 bases and 7 bases, in that order; junction bases with no gene match: 9. This CDR3 is 13 amino acids long. From germline, CDR1 is MNHEY and CDR2 SVGAGI. TCRdb's copy holds only in-frame clones and misses some; the assay was immunoSEQ multiplex PCR. The sample records about 24,000 clones, 90% to 95% being singletons. Sequencing input: peripheral blood. This clonotype was obtained from a man between 65 and 79 years old with active COVID-19. The rearrangement links TRBV6-5 to TRBJ1-1, with 7 bases that match TRBD1. The CDR3 nucleotides read TGTGCCAGCACCCTAGACAGGGTTAGTGAAGCTTTCTTT. Translation: CASTLDRVSEAFF.